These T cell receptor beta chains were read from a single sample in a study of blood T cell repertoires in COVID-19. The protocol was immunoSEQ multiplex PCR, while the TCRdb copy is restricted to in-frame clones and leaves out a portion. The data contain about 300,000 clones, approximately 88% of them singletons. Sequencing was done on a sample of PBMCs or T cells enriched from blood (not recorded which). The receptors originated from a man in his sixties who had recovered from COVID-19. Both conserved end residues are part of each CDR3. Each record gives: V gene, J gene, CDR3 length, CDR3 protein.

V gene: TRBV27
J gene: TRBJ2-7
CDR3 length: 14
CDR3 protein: CASSLVAGAGEQYF

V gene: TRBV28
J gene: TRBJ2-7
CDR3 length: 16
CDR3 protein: CASTSNGLAGLYEQYF

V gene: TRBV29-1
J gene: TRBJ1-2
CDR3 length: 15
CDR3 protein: CSVGGRTGSNYGYTF

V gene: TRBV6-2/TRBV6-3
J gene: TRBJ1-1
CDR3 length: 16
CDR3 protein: CASSYSAGGGDTEAFF

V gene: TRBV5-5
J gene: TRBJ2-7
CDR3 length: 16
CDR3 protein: CASSSDRTSGHYEQYF

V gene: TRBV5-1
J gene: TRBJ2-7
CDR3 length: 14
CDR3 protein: CASRRGQGSYEQYF

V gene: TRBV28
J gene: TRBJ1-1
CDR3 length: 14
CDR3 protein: CASSLRPARAEAFF

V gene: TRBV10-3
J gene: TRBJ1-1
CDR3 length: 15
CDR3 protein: CAISDPGQVRTEAFF

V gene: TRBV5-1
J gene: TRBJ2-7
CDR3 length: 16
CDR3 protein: CASSPELLAQSYEQYF

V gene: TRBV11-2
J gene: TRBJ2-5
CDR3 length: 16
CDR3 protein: CASSLDFFTGRETQYF

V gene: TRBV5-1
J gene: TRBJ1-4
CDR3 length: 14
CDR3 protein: CASSFGQINEKLFF